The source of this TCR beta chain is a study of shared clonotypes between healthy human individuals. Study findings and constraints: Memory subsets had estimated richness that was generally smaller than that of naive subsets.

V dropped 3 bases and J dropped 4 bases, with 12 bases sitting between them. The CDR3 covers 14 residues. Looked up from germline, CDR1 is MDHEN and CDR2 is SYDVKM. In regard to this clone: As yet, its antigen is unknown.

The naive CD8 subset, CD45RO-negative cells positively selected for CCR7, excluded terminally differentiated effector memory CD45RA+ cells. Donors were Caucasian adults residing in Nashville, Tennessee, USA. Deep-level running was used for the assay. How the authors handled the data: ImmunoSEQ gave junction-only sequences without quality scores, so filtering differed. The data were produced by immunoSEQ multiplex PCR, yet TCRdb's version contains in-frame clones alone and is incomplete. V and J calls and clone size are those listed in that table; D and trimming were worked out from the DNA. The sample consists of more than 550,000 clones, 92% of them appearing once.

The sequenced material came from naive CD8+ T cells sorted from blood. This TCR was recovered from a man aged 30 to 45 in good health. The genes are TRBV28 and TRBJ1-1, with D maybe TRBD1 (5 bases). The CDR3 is CASSLRQGGTEAFF. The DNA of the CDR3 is TGTGCCAGCAGTTTGAGGCAGGGAGGCACTGAAGCTTTCTTT.